This TCR beta chain was obtained from a study of memory CD4+ T cells and cytomegalovirus serostatus (dated by TCRdb to the late 2010s). Study-level background: The roughly 33 healthy Belgian adults in the cohort included 9 who were CMV seropositive and approximately 25 who were CMV seronegative. The study sequenced CD4+ memory TCRbeta repertoires of a Belgian cohort with known cytomegalovirus serostatus to replicate a published TCR-based CMV serostatus classifier. What the work shows at the level of the full study, not this receptor alone: The results were interpreted as suggesting that the CMV-associated TCR signature is largely present in the CD4+ memory repertoire. Only CD4+CD45RO+ memory cells were sequenced, unlike the original study, which covered naive and memory CD4+ and CD8+ populations. For CMV serostatus prediction, a median bootstrapped AUC of approximately 0.95 was reached with the original framework, and a median bootstrapped AUC of about 0.89 was reached with a US-trained random forest. Among the approximately 160 previously reported CMV-associated TCRbeta sequences, 65 to 85 showed up in the CD4+ memory repertoires, with each one found in between one and five individuals. The original-framework classifier achieved a median bootstrapped AUC of almost 0.97 with a 95% CI of 0.76-1.00 on the Belgian cohort.

Relative to germline, V is missing 3 bases and J is missing 6 bases, with 11 bases of the junction outside any gene match. Reading the germline V gene (reference sequence) gives CDR1 LNHDA and CDR2 SQIVND. The CDR3 numbers 17 residues from cysteine through phenylalanine. Only the CDR3 DNA stays, 51 bases, in frame from base 1. The Quick-DNA Microprep Kit was used to extract genomic DNA from the sorted cells. Amplification of TCRbeta DNA was done with the immunoSEQ hsTCRbeta kit, following the protocol from the manufacturer. An Illumina MiSeq instrument was used to sequence the TCRbeta libraries. The study's processing was this. After out-of-frame sequences were removed, 2 million to 2.5 million distinct TCRbeta sequences remained, averaging about 66,813 per individual. Two values were used to score each individual: the count of roughly 180 previously reported CMV-associated TCRbeta sequences and the total count of productive distinct TCRbeta sequences. A beta-binomial model was reimplemented in Python, and scikit-learn random forests with default parameters were trained on data from the US cohort. Classifier performance on the Belgian cohort was summarized as median AUC with percentile confidence intervals calculated over 10,000 bootstrap iterations. The table comes from immuneACCESS by way of TCRdb, which keeps in-frame sequences with V and J called. Part of the clones is missing from these tables; in studies checked, under half for an unresolved V gene and the rest for unknown reasons. The V and J calls and the clone size are those of that table, but D and trimming were determined from the DNA. A total of tens of thousands of clones appear in this sample, around three quarters of them only once. Roughly 3% of the sample goes to the ten largest clones.

There are a few counts of this clone. This clone's antigen is unknown. Base qualities are not recorded, but no much larger clone differs from it by a single base. A FACSAria II was used to sort memory CD4+ T cells, defined as single viable CD3+CD4+CD8-CD45RO+ cells. CMV serostatus was assessed using a Roche Elecsys assay, by which serum IgG against CMV pp150, pp28, p38 and p52 was detected. After thawing, total CD4+ T cells were enriched by positive selection with CD4 magnetic microbeads. The samples came from a different study that was designed specifically to examine the CD4+ T cell memory repertoire. Peripheral blood mononuclear cells were isolated and cryopreserved according to standard operating procedures, and serum was kept at -80 degrees C. Staining used CD3-PerCP (BW264/56), CD4-APC (RPA-T4), CD45RO-PE (UCHT1) and CD8-Pacific Orange (3B5) antibodies, with Sytox blue excluding non-viable cells.

Source material: memory CD4+ T cells from blood. The chain joins TRBV19 to TRBJ1-5; TRBD1 matches 10 bases in the middle. The sequence came from an adult in good health and CMV-seropositive. CDR3 protein: CASSIPRGQGLSQPQHF. DNA sequence: TGTGCCAGTAGTATCCCCCGGGGACAGGGGTTGAGTCAGCCCCAGCATTTT. The entire variable domain, with the stretches around the CDR3 drawn from the reference TRBV19 and TRBJ1-5 proteins, is DGGITQSPKYLFRKEGQNVTLSCEQNLNHDAMYWYRQDPGQGLRLIYYSQIVNDFQKGDIAEGYSVSREKKESFPLTVTSAQKNPTAFYLCASSIPRGQGLSQPQHFGDGTRLSIL.